Each of the 27 T cell receptor beta chains below was sequenced from the same sample in a study of blood T cell repertoires in COVID-19. Data came from immunoSEQ multiplex PCR; TCRdb stores just in-frame clones and leaves some out. The table has 150,000 to 200,000 clones, about 86% seen once. Source material: peripheral blood. These receptor sequences come from a woman between 70 and 85 years old with acute or convalescent COVID-19.

The CDR3 nucleotides read TGTGCCAGCTCACCGATAAAGGGGTCGAACTATGGCTACACCTTC. Its translation: CASSPIKGSNYGYTF. This chain links TRBV18 with TRBJ1-2; D is possibly TRBD1 (5 bases). Germline assignment: CDR1 KGHSH and CDR2 LQKENI. This CDR3 has 15 residues. V shed 3 bases and J shed 2 bases, with 13 bases lying between them.

The V call is TRBV7-8, the J call TRBJ2-7, with TRBD1 matching 8 bases. The CDR3 covers 14 residues. Germline CDR1 and CDR2: SGHVS and FQNEAQ. J was trimmed by 4 bases and V by 1 base; bases with no gene match: 3. The CDR3 DNA sequence: TGTGCCAGCAGCTTAGGGGACAGGTTATACGAGCAGTACTTC. Its translation: CASSLGDRLYEQYF.

This clone was picked up one time. The CDR3 DNA reads as TGTGCCAGCAGCCTGTCCGGACAGGAAAAACTGTTTTTT. Protein product: CASSLSGQEKLFF. The chain employs TRBV11-2 and TRBJ1-4; TRBD1 might be the D (6 bases). V shed 5 bases and J shed 8 bases, with 12 bases lying between them. The CDR3 consists of 13 residues. Germline-derived CDR1 and CDR2 are SGHAT and FQNNGV.

The chain carries TRBV18 and TRBJ1-1, with 10 bases identical to TRBD1. The V segment lost 3 bases and the J segment 6 bases; nucleotides outside the gene matches: 7. The CDR3 extends over 15 amino acids. Germline lookup yields CDR1 KGHSH and CDR2 LQKENI. The CDR3 nucleotides are TGTGCCAGCTCACCTCGGACAGGGGGAGAATCTGAAGCTTTCTTT. Translation gives CASSPRTGGESEAFF.

V gene TRBV27 combines with J gene TRBJ1-1; D not certain. Germline V gene data show CDR1 as MNHEY and CDR2 as SMNVEV (reference sequence). Trimming removed 3 bases from V and 3 bases from J, with 11 bases in between. The CDR3 has 14 amino acids. CDR3 in DNA: TGTGCCAGCAGTTTTAGGGCGCGGGACACTGAAGCTTTCTTT. This codes for CASSFRARDTEAFF.

The chain links TRBV7-9 to TRBJ2-7, with D possibly being TRBD2 (6 bases). The CDR3 consists of 15 residues. Germline-derived CDR1 and CDR2 are SEHNR and FQNEAQ (reference sequence). Trimming shortened V by 1 base and J by 4 bases, and 14 bases separated the two germline ends. CDR3 coding DNA: TGTGCCAGCAGCTTAGAGGCGGGGCGGGTTTACGAGCAGTACTTC. It yields the protein CASSLEAGRVYEQYF.

The chain has TRBV19 and TRBJ2-1, with TRBD2 matching 10 bases. The CDR3 totals 16 residues. The ends lost 4 bases at V and 0 bases at J; junction bases unmatched: 3. The germline V gene has CDR1 LNHDA and CDR2 SQIVND (reference sequence). The CDR3 coding sequence is TGTGCCAGTAGTAGGACTAGCGGTACCTCCTACAATGAGCAGTTCTTC. As protein: CASSRTSGTSYNEQFF.

This clone has a handful of counts. The rearrangement uses TRBV23-1 and TRBJ2-2; weak D call: TRBD1 (5 bases). TRBV23-1 is an open reading frame, and its role is uncertain. This CDR3 has 18 amino acids. Trimming took 0 bases from V and 3 from J, leaving 17 bases between them. The CDR3 sequence is CASSQSFHSRGYTGELFF. Here the CDR3 DNA reads TGCGCCAGCAGTCAATCGTTTCACTCAAGGGGCTACACCGGGGAGCTGTTTTTT.

CDR3 residues: CASSPPLTGTLYGYTF. For the CDR3, the DNA is TGTGCCAGCTCACCACCCTTGACAGGAACTCTCTATGGCTACACCTTC. This chain links TRBV18 with TRBJ1-2; tentative D call: TRBD1 (6 bases). CDR1 KGHSH and CDR2 LQKENI come from the germline V gene. CDR3 size: 16 residues. Trimming removed 0 bases at V and 4 bases at J, with 15 bases between.

In this sample, this clone turned up a few times. This chain joins TRBV5-1 and TRBJ2-5, with TRBD2 matching 8 bases. This CDR3 region has 15 residues. CDR1 is SGHRS, CDR2 YFSETQ, per germline. V lost 0 bases, J lost 4 bases, and 5 bases stayed unmatched. CDR3 coding DNA: TGCGCCAGCAGCTTGGCCGTGGCGGGGGGAGAGACCCAGTACTTC. Translating it yields CASSLAVAGGETQYF.

DNA for the CDR3: TGTGCCAGCAGCTTAATAGCCCTGAACACCGGGGAGCTGTTTTTT. Its translation is CASSLIALNTGELFF. The rearrangement joins TRBV11-2 to TRBJ2-2; D is ambiguous. Germline lookup yields CDR1 SGHAT and CDR2 FQNNGV. This CDR3 has 15 amino acids. V lost 2 bases, J lost 1 base, and 8 bases lay in between.

The chain couples TRBV7-9 to TRBJ2-1; TRBD2 is a possible D gene (6 bases). With 6 bases removed from V and 0 bases from J, the gap between germline ends came to 15 bases. The germline V gene encodes CDR1 SEHNR and CDR2 FQNEAQ (reference sequence). This CDR3 has 16 residues. The CDR3 nucleotides read TGTGCCAGCAGTTATTCGGCCGGGGGCTCCTACAATGAGCAGTTCTTC. Translating gives CASSYSAGGSYNEQFF.

The DNA for the CDR3 is TGTGCCCGGCCCAGGACTAGCGGGAGCCAAGGGCCCTACGAGCAGTACTTC. This translates into CARPRTSGSQGPYEQYF. J is TRBJ2-7 and V is TRBV27; TRBD2 agrees at 13 bases. Germline V gene sequence: CDR1 MNHEY, CDR2 SMNVEV (reference sequence). J gave up 2 bases and V 11 bases, and 15 bases lay outside the gene matches. The CDR3 totals 17 residues.

The chain has TRBV29-1 and TRBJ1-3; D might be TRBD1 (6 bases). The V and J ends lost 5 bases and 8 bases respectively, with 13 bases between them. The CDR3 has 12 residues. CDR1 is SQVTM and CDR2 is ANQGSEA in the germline V gene. CDR3 DNA sequence: TGCAGCGTTCAACTTTCAGGGGACACCATATATTTT. Its translation is CSVQLSGDTIYF.

CDR3 nucleotides: TGTGCCAGCAGCTTATACACAGGGGGTGATTCACCCCTCCACTTT. It translates to CASSLYTGGDSPLHF. The genes are TRBV7-9 and TRBJ1-6, with 8 bases identical to TRBD1. The CDR3 covers 15 residues. Germline CDR1 is SEHNR and CDR2 is FQNEAQ (reference sequence). The V and J ends lost 2 bases and 8 bases, in that order; junction bases with no gene match: 5.

DNA of the CDR3: TGTGCCAGCAGTGCCAGACGGCGGGGCACCGGGGAGCTGTTTTTT. Amino acids: CASSARRRGTGELFF. This chain uses TRBV2 with TRBJ2-2; D may be TRBD2 (6 bases). Germline V gene lookup returns CDR1 SNHLY and CDR2 FYNNEI. V dropped 4 bases and J dropped 4 bases, with 13 bases sitting between them. This CDR3 has 15 amino acids.

The chain joins TRBV7-9 to TRBJ1-1; D perhaps matches TRBD1 (5 bases). Trimming took 2 bases from V and 0 from J, leaving 7 bases between them. Germline V gene data show CDR1 as SEHNR and CDR2 as FQNEAQ (reference sequence). The CDR3 consists of 14 residues. This CDR3 reads CASSLSGLNTEAFF. The CDR3 DNA is TGTGCCAGCAGCTTATCAGGGTTGAACACTGAAGCTTTCTTT.

J is TRBJ1-5 and V is TRBV18; D possibly corresponds to TRBD1 (5 bases). Trimming removed 5 bases from V and 4 bases from J, with 9 bases in between. This CDR3 is 13 amino acids long. CDR1 is KGHSH, CDR2 LQKENI, per germline. CDR3 loop: CASSTDRNQPQHF. The DNA for the CDR3 is TGTGCCAGCTCAACAGACAGAAATCAGCCCCAGCATTTT.

This chain connects TRBV6-1 to TRBJ1-3; 7 bases are shared with TRBD1. J was trimmed by 2 bases and V by 0 bases; bases with no gene match: 7. From germline, CDR1 is MNHNS and CDR2 SASEGT. The length of the CDR3 is 17 residues. CDR3 bases: TGTGCCAGCAGTGAAGCCTTACAGGGGTTAGCTGGAAACACCATATATTTT. It is translated as CASSEALQGLAGNTIYF.

This chain joins TRBV7-2 and TRBJ1-2, with 9 bases aligning to TRBD1. Losses at the gene ends were 2 bases for V and 7 bases for J; bases not matched to a gene: 8. Germline CDR1 reads SGHTA; CDR2 reads FQGNSA. The CDR3 is 15 amino acids. CDR3 in DNA: TGTGCCAGCAGCTTACAACAGGGGGCAGGAGGTGGCTACACCTTC. Translation gives CASSLQQGAGGGYTF. Complete variable domain (other parts from reference TRBV7-2 and TRBJ1-2): GAGVSQSPSNKVTEKGKDVELRCDPISGHTALYWYRQSLGQGLEFLIYFQGNSAPDKSGLPSDRFSAERTGGSVSTLTIQRTQQEDSAVYLCASSLQQGAGGGYTFGSGTRLTVV.

V is TRBV18 and J is TRBJ1-2, with a possible D match to TRBD1 (6 bases). V shed 3 bases and J shed 0 bases, with 11 bases lying between them. The V gene's germline CDR1 is KGHSH and CDR2 LQKENI. The CDR3 covers 15 residues. The CDR3 protein is CASSPTGPSNYGYTF. CDR3 sequence (DNA): TGTGCCAGCTCACCGACAGGTCCCTCTAACTATGGCTACACCTTC.

The CDR3 protein is CASSPTGVSYNEQFF. The DNA of the CDR3 is TGTGCCAGCAGCCCAACAGGGGTGTCCTACAATGAGCAGTTCTTC. The chain joins TRBV6-5 to TRBJ2-1, with 7 bases that match TRBD1. Germline CDR1 and CDR2: MNHEY and SVGAGI. The CDR3 covers 15 residues. With 6 bases clipped from V and 1 base from J, the junction kept 6 bases outside the gene matches.

This clone was counted a few times. The chain links TRBV7-2 to TRBJ1-2; 7 bases are a match to TRBD1. The J segment lost 2 bases and the V segment lost 4 bases, leaving 4 bases of the junction unmatched. The CDR3 runs 14 residues. The germline V gene has CDR1 SGHTA and CDR2 FQGNSA. The CDR3 protein is CASSSDRTNYGYTF. DNA for the CDR3: TGTGCCAGCAGCTCGGACAGGACCAACTATGGCTACACCTTC. The full variable domain, its missing parts supplied by reference TRBV7-2 and TRBJ1-2, is GAGVSQSPSNKVTEKGKDVELRCDPISGHTALYWYRQSLGQGLEFLIYFQGNSAPDKSGLPSDRFSAERTGGSVSTLTIQRTQQEDSAVYLCASSSDRTNYGYTFGSGTRLTVV.

J is TRBJ1-5 and V is TRBV5-1, with a weak D call TRBD1 (6 bases). Trimming took off 4 bases at V and 4 bases at J, with 12 bases between the two ends. Germline CDR1 is SGHRS and CDR2 is YFSETQ. CDR3 length equals 14 residues. This CDR3 reads CASSAGGPNQPQHF. CDR3 in DNA: TGCGCCAGCAGCGCGGGGGGCCCTAATCAGCCCCAGCATTTT.

V and J are TRBV9 and TRBJ2-1; D gene ambiguous. The germline CDR1 and CDR2 sequences are SGDLS and YYNGEE. The CDR3 spans 10 residues. The germline V and J ends were trimmed by 8 bases and 7 bases, with 7 bases remaining between them. CDR3 in DNA: TGTGCCAGGATGAGGAATGAGCAGTTCTTC. Encoded protein: CARMRNEQFF.

V is TRBV15 and J is TRBJ1-4, with 9 bases lining up with TRBD1. This CDR3 comprises 19 residues. From germline, CDR1 is LNHNV and CDR2 YYDKDF (reference sequence). The J segment lost 7 bases and the V segment lost 1 base, leaving 16 bases of the junction unmatched. The CDR3 DNA sequence: TGTGCCACCAGCAGAGCCGCCGGACAGGGGACGGGAATGGGTGAAAAACTGTTTTTT. Amino acids: CATSRAAGQGTGMGEKLFF.

V is TRBV4-2 and J is TRBJ1-2; tentative D call: TRBD1 (5 bases). V lost 4 bases to trimming and J lost 5 bases, with 20 bases between them. Germline loops: CDR1 LGHNA, CDR2 YNFKEQ. The length of the CDR3 is 16 residues. The CDR3 reads CASSRTRDFQLYGYTF. The DNA of the CDR3 is TGTGCCAGCAGCCGAACCCGGGACTTCCAGCTGTATGGCTACACCTTC.